Sequencing of this T cell receptor beta chain was carried out in a study of OX40 agonist ivuxolimab in advanced cancers. Some background on the complete study: Ivuxolimab was an agonistic, fully human IgG2 monoclonal antibody directed against OX40 (CD134), a costimulatory receptor. The purpose of peripheral TCRbeta sequencing was to test whether ivuxolimab changed TCR sequence diversity and led to clonal T-cell expansion. Intravenous ivuxolimab was administered to patients every 2 weeks at six dose levels: 0.01, 0.1, 0.3, 1.5, 3 and 10 mg/kg. Of the roughly 54 dose-escalation patients, hepatocellular carcinoma was present in about 19, melanoma in some 15, renal cell carcinoma in 9 and head and neck cancer in 9. Patients were allowed to have had prior anti-PD-1, anti-PD-L1 or anti-CTLA-4 therapy, and approximately 43% of the dose-escalation patients had previously received checkpoint inhibitors. In the dose-escalation cohort, roughly 82% of patients were male, and the mean age was roughly 60 years with a range of roughly 20 to 79. The paper covers the monotherapy dose-escalation part of the phase I ivuxolimab trial, which included N of about 56 patients. Partial responses occurred in three dose-escalation patients, of whom one had hepatocellular carcinoma and two had cutaneous melanoma. Study-wide findings and limitations: Partial responders in the 0.1-3.0 mg/kg groups had among the lowest normalized peripheral clonal expansion, especially among CD8+ T cells. The antigen specificity of the peripheral T cells that underwent clonal expansion was not determined. At doses from 0.1 to 3.0 mg/kg, clonal expansion was seen in both CD4+ and CD8+ blood T cells between baseline and week 6. On average, CD8+ T cells showed more expanded clones than CD4+ T cells after ivuxolimab. Low levels of normalized T-cell clonal expansion were also seen in some patients who did not respond.

Turning to this clone: The antigen it recognizes is unknown. The input lacks base qualities; no much larger clone sits a single base away.

The trial excluded patients who had a history of autoimmune disease or were on systemic immunosuppression. Peripheral blood for TCR sequencing was collected from all dose cohorts at baseline, on cycle 4 day 1, and on cycle 7 day 1. Samples were obtained from an open-label, multicenter, first-in-human phase I dose-escalation trial of ivuxolimab. Adults with locally advanced or metastatic head and neck squamous cell, hepatocellular, melanoma or renal cell carcinoma were enrolled in the trial. Before TCR sequencing, CD4+ T cells and CD8+ T cells from peripheral blood were sorted into separate populations. V and J are trimmed by 3 bases and 2 bases, and the gene matches miss 2 bases of the junction. The CDR3 measures 15 amino acids from cysteine to phenylalanine. Only the CDR3 DNA is retained, 45 bases long and in frame from the first base. The germline V gene (reference sequence) provides CDR1 GTSNPN and CDR2 SVGIG.

To sequence the TCRbeta CDR3 region, genomic DNA was isolated from the sorted cells. The immunoSEQ Assay was used to sequence the TCRbeta CDR3 regions. The table comes from immuneACCESS by way of TCRdb, which keeps in-frame sequences with V and J called. Part of the clones is missing from these tables; in studies checked, under half for an unresolved V gene and the rest for unknown reasons. The sample contains 45,000 to 50,000 clones, roughly 81% of them found a single time. Jointly, the top ten make up 7.3% of the sample. The TCR sequence derives from an adult with an advanced solid tumor such as melanoma, head and neck, liver or kidney cancer. Sequencing used CD4+ or CD8+ T cells sorted from blood, obtained in a trial of the OX40 agonist ivuxolimab. The rearrangement combines TRBV30 with TRBJ2-1; the junction holds 12 bases that match TRBD2. In nucleotide form, the sequence is TGTGCCTGGAGGGCTAGCGGGAGGGCCTACAATGAGCAGTTCTTC. It codes for CAWRASGRAYNEQFF.